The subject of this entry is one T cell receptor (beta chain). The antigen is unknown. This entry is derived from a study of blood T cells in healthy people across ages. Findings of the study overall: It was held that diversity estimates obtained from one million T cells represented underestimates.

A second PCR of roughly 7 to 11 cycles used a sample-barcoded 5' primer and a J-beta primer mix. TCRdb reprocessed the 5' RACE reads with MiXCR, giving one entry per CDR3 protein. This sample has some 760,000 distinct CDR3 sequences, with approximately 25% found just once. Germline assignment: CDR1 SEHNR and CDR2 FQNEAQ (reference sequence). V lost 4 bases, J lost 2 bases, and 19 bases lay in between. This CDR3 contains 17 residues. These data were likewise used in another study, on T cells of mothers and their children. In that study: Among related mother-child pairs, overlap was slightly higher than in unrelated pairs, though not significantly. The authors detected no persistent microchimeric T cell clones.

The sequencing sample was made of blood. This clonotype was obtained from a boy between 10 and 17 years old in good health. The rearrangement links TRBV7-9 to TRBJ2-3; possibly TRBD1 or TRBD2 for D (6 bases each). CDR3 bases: TGTGCCAGCAGCTCGTTGGCAGGGGACTTAGCCACAGATACGCAGTATTTT. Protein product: CASSSLAGDLATDTQYF.